Given below is one T cell receptor (beta chain) in context. Its antigen is not yet known. No much larger clonotype is one base removed from it; base qualities were not supplied. This sample is part of a study of blood T cell repertoires in COVID-19 (dated by TCRdb to between 2020 and 2021). The study in broad terms: Collaborator samples came from the United States, Italy and Spain and covered acute and convalescent phases of COVID-19. The prospective study material was composed of cDNA or gDNA derived from T cells, B-cell-depleted T cells, or PBMCs. Samples came from the ongoing ImmuneRACE study (first 160 participants) plus 1,254 subjects from 6 global collaborators. The dataset comprised deeply sampled blood TCRbeta repertoires from subjects exposed to, actively infected with, or recovered from COVID-19. A de-identified subject ID, COVID-19 status, age in years and sex were almost always included in the sample metadata. The repertoires were released in a freely available public database meant as a resource for research on the immune response to SARS-CoV-2. Where HLA class I and class II types were available, the types were taken from metadata supplied by the sample provider, not from assay-based typing.

Overall study outcomes, separate from this receptor: Clinical and demographic metadata were provided uncurated, with the amount varying by source and participant.

Trimmed from V: 3 bases; trimmed from J: 9 bases; junction bases lacking a gene match: 13. CDR1 and CDR2, per the germline V gene, are ENHRY and SYGVKD. There are 15 amino acids in the CDR3, from cysteine to phenylalanine inclusive. CDR3 DNA only is kept here, 45 bases in frame from base 1. Collaborating institutions collected whole blood in K2EDTA tubes following their own protocols. For TCRbeta analysis, collaborators shipped samples in one of three forms: frozen whole blood, isolated PBMCs, or DNA extracted from either of those sample types. TCRbeta CDR3 regions were amplified from genomic DNA using the immunoSEQ Assay, a bias-controlled multiplex PCR. In the source study's methods: Within the assay, amplification of reference gene primers was used to estimate how many nucleated cells each sample contained. To quantify the absolute abundance of each unique TCRbeta CDR3 rearrangement, sequence reads were collapsed and filtered. For each sample, productive Simpson clonality was calculated as the square root of Simpson's diversity index across productive rearrangements. Not all clones reach the TCRdb copy of this immuneACCESS table, which keeps in-frame sequences only. Checked studies attribute under half of the gap to unresolved V genes and leave the rest unexplained. V, J and clone size were drawn from that table, and D and trimming were deduced from the DNA. This sample gives more than 95,000 clones in total; roughly 86% of them show up just once. Jointly, the top ten make up 10% to 15% of the sample.

Input material: peripheral blood. This sequence uses TRBV10-3 and TRBJ1-2; 7 central bases correspond to TRBD1. The clonotype was recovered from a woman aged 60-75 years in a cohort sampled during active or convalescent COVID-19. The DNA reads TGTGCCATCAGTGACTCTGGAGGAGGGGGCGGAAGCTACACCTTC. It codes for CAISDSGGGGGSYTF.